Reported below is one TCR beta chain. The antigen remains unidentified. This sample is part of a study of CD8 T cells in Susac syndrome. Study outcomes and limitations: That the number of individuals in its TCR sequencing and HLA analysis was relatively small was acknowledged by the study.

The multiple sclerosis controls, all treatment-naive patients, had relapsing-remitting disease that was stable or active. It was negative isolation that provided the CD8+ and CD4+ T cells, whereas TEMRA cells were enriched by FACS. V shed 3 bases and J shed 3 bases, with 8 bases lying between them. The CDR3 spans 13 residues. Germline V gene lookup returns CDR1 SGHNT and CDR2 YYREEE (reference sequence). RNA was extracted with the RNeasy kit, and a quantity of roughly 0.5 to 1 ug was reverse transcribed using random hexamers. The amplification used immunoSEQ multiplex PCR on TCR beta CDR3; it spanned 54 Vbeta and 13 Jbeta. TCRdb analysed the immunoSEQ multiplex PCR reads with MiXCR anew, one entry per CDR3 protein. The repertoire includes about 150,000 distinct CDR3 sequences, about 95% of them detected once, and 0.095% to 0.14% sits in the top ten.

The TCR originated in a human donor with multiple sclerosis. The specimen sequenced was CD4+ T cells from PBMCs. The V and J genes are TRBV5-4 and TRBJ2-3; D is undetermined. CDR3 sequence: CASSYELTDTQYF. CDR3 nucleotide sequence: TGTGCCAGCAGCTACGAGCTGACAGATACGCAGTATTTT.